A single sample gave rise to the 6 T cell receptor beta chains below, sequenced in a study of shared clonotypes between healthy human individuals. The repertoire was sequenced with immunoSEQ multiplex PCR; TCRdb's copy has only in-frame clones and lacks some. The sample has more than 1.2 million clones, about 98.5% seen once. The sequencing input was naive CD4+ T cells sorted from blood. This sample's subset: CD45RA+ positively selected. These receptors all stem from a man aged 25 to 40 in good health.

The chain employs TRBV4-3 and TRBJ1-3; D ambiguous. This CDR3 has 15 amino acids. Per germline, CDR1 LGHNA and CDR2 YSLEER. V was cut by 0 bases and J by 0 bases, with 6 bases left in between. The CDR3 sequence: CASSQDRSSGNTIYF. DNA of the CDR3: TGCGCCAGCAGCCAAGACCGGAGCTCTGGAAACACCATATATTTT.

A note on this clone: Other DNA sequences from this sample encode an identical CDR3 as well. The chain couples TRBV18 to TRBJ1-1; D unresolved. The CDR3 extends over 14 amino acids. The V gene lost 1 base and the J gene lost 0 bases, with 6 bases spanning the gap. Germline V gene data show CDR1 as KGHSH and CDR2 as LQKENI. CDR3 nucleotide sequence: TGTGCCAGCTCACCACAGGGTTTGAACACTGAAGCTTTCTTT. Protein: CASSPQGLNTEAFF.

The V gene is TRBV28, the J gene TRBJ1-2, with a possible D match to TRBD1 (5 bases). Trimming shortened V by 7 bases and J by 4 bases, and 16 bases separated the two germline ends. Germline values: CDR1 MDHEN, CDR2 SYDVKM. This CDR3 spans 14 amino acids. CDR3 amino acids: CASTAPPTAYGYTF. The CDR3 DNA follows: TGTGCCAGCACGGCCCCGCCGACAGCCTATGGCTACACCTTC.

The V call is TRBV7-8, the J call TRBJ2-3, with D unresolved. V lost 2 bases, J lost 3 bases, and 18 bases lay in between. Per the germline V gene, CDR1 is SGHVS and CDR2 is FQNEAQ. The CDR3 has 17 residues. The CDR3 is CASSLSFLVTRTDTQYF. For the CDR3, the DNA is TGTGCCAGCAGCTTAAGTTTTTTGGTAACGAGGACAGATACGCAGTATTTT.

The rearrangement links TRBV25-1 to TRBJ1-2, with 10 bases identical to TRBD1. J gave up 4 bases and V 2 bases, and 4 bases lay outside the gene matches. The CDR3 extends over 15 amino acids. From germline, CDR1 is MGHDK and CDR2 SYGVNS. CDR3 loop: CASSERQGAGYGYTF. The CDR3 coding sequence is TGTGCCAGCAGTGAACGACAGGGGGCGGGCTATGGCTACACCTTC.

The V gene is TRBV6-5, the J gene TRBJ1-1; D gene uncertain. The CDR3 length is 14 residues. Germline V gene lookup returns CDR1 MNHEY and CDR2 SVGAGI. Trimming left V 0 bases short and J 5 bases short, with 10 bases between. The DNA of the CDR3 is TGTGCCAGCAGTTACTCAGAGAAGAGGACTGAAGCTTTCTTT. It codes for CASSYSEKRTEAFF.